The 16 T cell receptor beta chains listed next were all sequenced from one sample in a study of blood T cell repertoires in COVID-19. Some clones are missing from TCRdb's copy, which holds only in-frame ones; the method was immunoSEQ multiplex PCR. The repertoire consists of about 200,000 clones, with under 90% occurring once and the leading ten covering about 20%. The sequenced material came from peripheral blood. The receptors here all came from a person between 65 and 80 years old with COVID-19, enrolled during active disease.

The CDR3 is CASSQEGGAEGEKLFF. The CDR3 nucleotides read TGTGCCAGCAGCCAGGAGGGTGGGGCTGAGGGTGAAAAACTGTTTTTT. The chain is built from TRBV7-2 and TRBJ1-4; D is perhaps TRBD1 (5 bases). Germline-derived CDR1 and CDR2 are SGHTA and FQGNSA. Trimming cost V 5 bases and J 7 bases, with 20 bases left between them. The CDR3 consists of 16 residues.

The chain couples TRBV5-6 to TRBJ2-5; a possible D gene is TRBD1 (6 bases). Germline V gene lookup returns CDR1 SGHDT and CDR2 YYEEEE. V lost 0 bases, J lost 1 base, and 16 bases lay in between. This CDR3 contains 17 residues. The CDR3, as DNA: TGTGCCAGCAGCTTGGAGGCTGGGGGCGCTGGCCAAGAGACCCAGTACTTC. It specifies CASSLEAGGAGQETQYF. Full variable domain (rest looked up from reference TRBV5-6 and TRBJ2-5): DAGVTQSPTHLIKTRGQQVTLRCSPKSGHDTVSWYQQALGQGPQFIFQYYEEEERQRGNFPDRFSGHQFPNYSSELNVNALLLGDSALYLCASSLEAGGAGQETQYFGPGTRLLVL.

The CDR3 protein is CASLWGPAGGTEAFF. The DNA of the CDR3 is TGTGCCAGCCTGTGGGGACCCGCAGGGGGGACTGAAGCTTTCTTT. The chain has TRBV6-5 and TRBJ1-1; TRBD1 agrees at 7 bases. CDR3 length: 15 residues. In germline, CDR1 is MNHEY, CDR2 SVGAGI. J gave up 5 bases and V 8 bases, and 14 bases lay outside the gene matches.

Points on this clone: Within the sample, other DNA sequences also encode this same CDR3. CDR3 nucleotides: TGTGCCAGCAGCTTAGCGGGGCCAGCCTACGAGCAGTACTTC. It is translated as CASSLAGPAYEQYF. The chain employs TRBV7-2 and TRBJ2-7; the D gene is possibly TRBD1 (5 bases). CDR1 SGHTA and CDR2 FQGNSA come from the germline V gene. The V end lost 0 bases, the J end lost 2 bases, and 8 bases lay between the germline ends. CDR3 size: 14 residues.

The J gene is TRBJ2-1, the V gene TRBV7-6; 14 bases fit TRBD2. Germline lookup yields CDR1 SGHVS and CDR2 FNYEAQ. The CDR3 spans 18 residues. V shed 3 bases, J shed 5 bases, and the junction held 9 bases outside the gene matches. Written as DNA, the CDR3 is TGTGCCAGCAGCTTCAAGGGACTAGCGGGGGCCGTTAACAATGAGCAGTTCTTC. It translates to CASSFKGLAGAVNNEQFF.

This rearrangement joins TRBV7-7 to TRBJ2-1, with D perhaps matching TRBD2 (6 bases). The germline V gene has CDR1 SSHAT and CDR2 FNYEAQ (reference sequence). The CDR3 runs 19 residues. V was pared by 5 bases and J by 9 bases, with 32 bases between. Here the CDR3 reads CASSPLPKTSNNPGPEQFF. In DNA, the CDR3 is TGTGCCAGCAGCCCCCTCCCGAAAACTAGCAACAATCCAGGGCCTGAGCAGTTCTTC.

This chain uses TRBV7-3 with TRBJ2-1, with TRBD2 identical over 9 bases. The CDR3 is 14 amino acids. Germline values: CDR1 SGHTA, CDR2 FQGTGA. V gave up 1 base and J gave up 9 bases; unmatched junction bases: 4. CDR3 in DNA: TGTGCCAGCAGCTTAAGCGGGGGGGCTGCTGAGCAGTTCTTC. Its protein is CASSLSGGAAEQFF.

The CDR3 sequence: CASSLGVGTPNEKLFF. The CDR3 DNA follows: TGCGCCAGCAGCTTGGGAGTTGGGACACCGAATGAAAAACTGTTTTTT. The rearrangement links TRBV5-1 to TRBJ1-4; D perhaps matches TRBD1 (6 bases). CDR3 length: 16 amino acids. Germline CDR1 SGHRS, CDR2 YFSETQ. V was pared by 0 bases and J by 5 bases, with 14 bases between.

The chain employs TRBV28 and TRBJ2-1; 10 bases map to TRBD1. J was trimmed by 7 bases and V by 6 bases; bases with no gene match: 12. The CDR3 contains 16 residues. Germline V lookup: CDR1 MDHEN, CDR2 SYDVKM. CDR3 sequence reads: CASRTPGTGVLNEQFF. In nucleotides, the CDR3 is TGTGCCAGCAGAACACCCGGGACAGGGGTTTTGAATGAGCAGTTCTTC.

This clone came up once. The rearrangement links TRBV5-5 to TRBJ2-2, with D uncertain. Germline CDR1 reads SGHKS; CDR2 reads YYEKEE (reference sequence). The V gene lost 0 bases and the J gene lost 2 bases, with 11 bases spanning the gap. The CDR3 sequence is 16 residues long. The CDR3 sequence is CASSLESGTNTGELFF. The CDR3 DNA reads as TGTGCCAGCAGCTTGGAATCAGGAACCAACACCGGGGAGCTGTTTTTT.

This sequence joins TRBV11-2 and TRBJ1-1, with a weak D call TRBD1 (5 bases). CDR3 length equals 14 residues. Germline V CDR1 and CDR2: SGHAT, FQNNGV. V shed 1 base and J shed 4 bases, with 10 bases lying between them. This CDR3 reads CASSLAVRATEAFF. CDR3 coding DNA: TGTGCCAGCAGCTTAGCGGTCAGGGCCACTGAAGCTTTCTTT.

The chain has TRBV30 and TRBJ1-1; TRBD1 is a possible D gene (6 bases). Germline values: CDR1 GTSNPN, CDR2 SVGIG (reference sequence). The V end lost 2 bases, the J end lost 5 bases, and 12 bases lay between the germline ends. The CDR3 extends over 13 amino acids. This CDR3 reads CAWSLKGETEAFF. CDR3 DNA: TGTGCCTGGAGTTTAAAGGGGGAAACTGAAGCTTTCTTT.

The V and J genes are TRBV12-3 or TRBV12-4 and TRBJ2-7; a weak D match, TRBD2 (7 bases). Trimming left V 6 bases short and J 10 bases short, with 16 bases between. CDR3 length: 12 residues. As DNA, the CDR3 is TGTGCCAGCAGGGGGGGGACACCTCCCCAGTACTTC. Protein product: CASRGGTPPQYF.

V gene TRBV7-7 combines with J gene TRBJ1-6; D unclear. Germline CDR1 is SSHAT and CDR2 is FNYEAQ (reference sequence). This CDR3 has 13 amino acids. The germline V and J ends were trimmed by 5 bases and 7 bases, with 9 bases remaining between them. The DNA of the CDR3 is TGTGCCAGCAGCCCTAACGAAAATTCACCCCTCCACTTT. Translated, it gives CASSPNENSPLHF.

The rearrangement links TRBV10-2 to TRBJ2-3; TRBD1 is a possible D gene (6 bases). The ends were cut back, 3 bases at V and 4 bases at J, with 8 bases in the middle. The CDR3 extends over 13 amino acids. Germline-derived CDR1 and CDR2 are WSHSY and SAAADI. CDR3 residues: CASSDEGADTQYF. Here the CDR3 DNA reads TGCGCCAGCAGTGACGAGGGGGCAGATACGCAGTATTTT.

This chain uses TRBV7-2 with TRBJ2-2; TRBD2 might be the D (5 bases). The V end was cut by 1 base, the J end by 1 base, with 10 bases between. The V gene's germline CDR1 is SGHTA and CDR2 FQGNSA. The CDR3 has 16 residues. CDR3 residues: CASSLVAGKNTGELFF. DNA of the CDR3: TGTGCCAGCAGCTTAGTTGCCGGGAAGAACACCGGGGAGCTGTTTTTT.